This TCR beta chain stems from a study of T cells after somatic rescue of genetic block. V shed 3 bases and J shed 1 base, with 13 bases lying between them. The CDR3 runs 15 residues. The germline V gene encodes CDR1 SGHRS and CDR2 YFSETQ. The assay was immunoSEQ multiplex PCR, and TCRdb's table has in-frame clones only and misses some. The sample consists of more than 65,000 clones, roughly 93% of them appearing once. The rearrangement uses TRBV5-1 and TRBJ1-1, with D hard to call. Material: peripheral blood mononuclear cells (PBMCs). The receptor's source is a man under 40. CDR3 DNA: TGCGCCAGCAGCTCCGCGGGCAATCCGAACACTGAAGCTTTCTTT. Translating it yields CASSSAGNPNTEAFF.